This entry lists 28 T cell receptor beta chains sequenced from one sample in a study of blood T cell repertoires in COVID-19. Repertoires were generated with immunoSEQ multiplex PCR, while TCRdb's copy carries only in-frame clones and drops some. The data contain about 190,000 clones, more than 85% of them singletons. Sequences were obtained from peripheral blood. The receptors were sampled from a man aged 25 to 45 with acute or convalescent COVID-19.

The chain is built from TRBV24-1 and TRBJ2-1; TRBD1 aligns across 11 bases. The CDR3 sequence is 16 residues long. The J segment lost 4 bases and the V segment lost 3 bases, leaving 4 bases of the junction unmatched. CDR1 is KGHDR and CDR2 is SFDVKD in the germline V gene. The CDR3 here is CATSDPGTGGYNEQFF. CDR3 in DNA: TGTGCCACCAGTGATCCCGGGACAGGGGGGTACAATGAGCAGTTCTTC.

This clone was seen more than once but under ten times. The chain employs TRBV12-3 or TRBV12-4 and TRBJ1-1; D may be TRBD1 (5 bases). Trimming pared 7 bases from V and 3 bases from J, leaving 12 bases between. The CDR3 loop spans 13 amino acids. The CDR3 reads CASKKGGDTEAFF. The CDR3 nucleotides are TGTGCCAGCAAGAAGGGAGGGGACACTGAAGCTTTCTTT.

The chain joins TRBV19 to TRBJ1-5, with D possibly being TRBD1 (5 bases). The CDR3 contains 13 residues. Between the trimmed V and J ends, which lost 7 bases and 4 bases, there was a span of 11 bases. Germline V gene data show CDR1 as LNHDA and CDR2 as SQIVND (reference sequence). This CDR3 is CASKSRDNQPQHF. DNA of the CDR3: TGTGCCAGTAAATCCAGGGATAATCAGCCCCAGCATTTT.

The chain has TRBV28 and TRBJ1-1; D ambiguous. The V gene lost 4 bases and the J gene lost 11 bases, with 11 bases spanning the gap. The CDR3 contains 11 residues. Germline V lookup: CDR1 MDHEN, CDR2 SYDVKM. CDR3 protein: CASSWPNGAFF. In DNA, the CDR3 is TGTGCCAGCAGTTGGCCCAACGGGGCTTTCTTT.

The chain is built from TRBV10-3 and TRBJ1-5; 8 bases agree with TRBD1. This CDR3 region has 18 residues. Trimming cost V 3 bases and J 2 bases; bases outside gene matches: 12. Germline V lookup: CDR1 ENHRY, CDR2 SYGVKD. CDR3 sequence: CAISETPPDRAGNQPQHF. The DNA for the CDR3 is TGTGCCATCAGTGAAACTCCCCCGGACAGGGCGGGCAATCAGCCCCAGCATTTT.

This sequence joins TRBV6-5 and TRBJ2-5, with D unresolved. V was pared by 0 bases and J by 9 bases, with 11 bases between. This CDR3 is 13 amino acids long. CDR1 and CDR2 from the germline V gene are MNHEY and SVGAGI. The CDR3: CASSYSPVVSQYF. The CDR3 nucleotides are TGTGCCAGCAGTTACTCGCCGGTAGTCTCCCAGTACTTC.

V and J are TRBV2 and TRBJ2-6; D is unresolved. This CDR3 has 16 residues. Trimming left V 0 bases short and J 0 bases short, with 6 bases between. The germline V gene has CDR1 SNHLY and CDR2 FYNNEI. The DNA of the CDR3 is TGTGCCAGCAGTGAAGCACGCGGCTCTGGGGCCAACGTCCTGACTTTC. This gives the protein CASSEARGSGANVLTF.

The rearrangement links TRBV6-5 to TRBJ1-1, with a possible D match to TRBD1 (6 bases). V was shortened by 8 bases and J by 6 bases, with 13 bases between the two germline ends. The CDR3 length is 12 residues. CDR1 MNHEY and CDR2 SVGAGI come from the germline V gene. Here the CDR3 DNA reads TGTGCCAGCCGAAGCAGGACAGCTGAAGCTTTCTTT. Protein product: CASRSRTAEAFF.

The chain combines TRBV4-1 with TRBJ2-5, with D possibly being TRBD2 (7 bases). The CDR3 runs to 13 residues. In germline, CDR1 is MGHRA, CDR2 YSYEKL. The V end lost 0 bases, the J end lost 13 bases, and 15 bases lay between the germline ends. The CDR3 DNA is TGCGCCAGCAGCCAAGATCTAGGGGGGGGGTCGTACTTC. Amino acids: CASSQDLGGGSYF.

This chain uses TRBV28 with TRBJ1-2; 7 nucleotides align to TRBD1. CDR1 MDHEN and CDR2 SYDVKM come from the germline V gene. The junction had 1 base not matched to a gene; V was cut back by 1 base and J by 2 bases. The CDR3 covers 14 residues. Here the CDR3 reads CASSLSTGNYGYTF. The CDR3 region has the DNA TGTGCCAGCAGTTTATCGACAGGGAACTATGGCTACACCTTC.

The genes are TRBV19 and TRBJ2-2, with D maybe TRBD1 (6 bases). This CDR3 region has 17 residues. Trimming removed 5 bases at V and 0 bases at J, with 16 bases between. Looked up from germline, CDR1 is LNHDA and CDR2 is SQIVND (reference sequence). DNA for the CDR3: TGTGCCAGTAGTGGGGGACCGAGGACAGCGAACACCGGGGAGCTGTTTTTT. Translated, it gives CASSGGPRTANTGELFF. Full variable domain (missing parts from reference TRBV19 and TRBJ2-2): DGGITQSPKYLFRKEGQNVTLSCEQNLNHDAMYWYRQDPGQGLRLIYYSQIVNDFQKGDIAEGYSVSREKKESFPLTVTSAQKNPTAFYLCASSGGPRTANTGELFFGEGSRLTVL.

The chain uses TRBV29-1 and TRBJ1-3; D possibly corresponds to TRBD1 (6 bases). Between the trimmed V and J ends, which lost 4 bases and 2 bases, there was a span of 9 bases. The CDR3 sequence is 13 residues long. The germline V gene has CDR1 SQVTM and CDR2 ANQGSEA. The CDR3 reads CSVGRGTGNTIYF. The DNA for the CDR3 is TGCAGCGTTGGCAGGGGTACTGGAAACACCATATATTTT.

The chain links TRBV30 to TRBJ2-7, with D tentatively TRBD2 (6 bases). The germline V gene has CDR1 GTSNPN and CDR2 SVGIG (reference sequence). There are 14 residues in the CDR3. V shed 0 bases and J shed 1 base, with 10 bases lying between them. The CDR3 nucleotides read TGTGCCTGGAGTGTAAAGAGCGGGTCCTACGAGCAGTACTTC. Amino acids: CAWSVKSGSYEQYF.

The chain combines TRBV9 with TRBJ2-5; 9 positions agree with TRBD1. V gave up 4 bases and J gave up 1 base; unmatched junction bases: 17. Germline V lookup: CDR1 SGDLS, CDR2 YYNGEE. CDR3 length equals 19 residues. CDR3 in DNA: TGTGCCAGCAGCCCCGGAGAAGGGGGAGGGACAGGGATCCAAGAGACCCAGTACTTC. Translating gives CASSPGEGGGTGIQETQYF.

This clone appeared a few times. The V and J genes are TRBV7-3 and TRBJ2-1; maybe TRBD1 (7 bases). Per the germline V gene, CDR1 is SGHTA and CDR2 is FQGTGA. Trimming removed 5 bases at V and 6 bases at J, with 17 bases between. There are 15 residues in the CDR3. CDR3 loop: CASSQGAGQINEQFF. For the CDR3, the DNA is TGTGCCAGCAGCCAAGGGGCGGGACAGATCAATGAGCAGTTCTTC.

V and J are TRBV2 and TRBJ1-5; D not certain. Germline lookup yields CDR1 SNHLY and CDR2 FYNNEI. There are 13 residues in the CDR3. Trimming left V 6 bases short and J 4 bases short, with 10 bases between. Here the CDR3 DNA reads TGTGCCAGCAGAGTTCAGGTGAATCAGCCCCAGCATTTT. Translation: CASRVQVNQPQHF.

V and J are TRBV7-9 and TRBJ2-4; 8 nucleotides line up with TRBD1. Germline V gene sequence: CDR1 SEHNR, CDR2 FQNEAQ (reference sequence). The CDR3 is made up of 16 amino acids. V shed 6 bases, J shed 0 bases, and the junction held 7 bases outside the gene matches. Here the CDR3 DNA reads TGTGCCAGCAGTTCCAGGGGGCGTGAAGCCAAAAACATTCAGTACTTC. It specifies CASSSRGREAKNIQYF.

This chain links TRBV12-5 with TRBJ2-7; 11 positions match TRBD2. With V trimmed by 3 bases and J by 6 bases, 16 bases remained unmatched. CDR3 length equals 18 residues. CDR1 and CDR2 (germline): LGHNT, FRNRAP. The CDR3 here is CASGLFMTSGEGGGEQYF. For the CDR3, the DNA is TGTGCTAGTGGTTTATTCATGACTAGCGGGGAAGGGGGGGGCGAGCAGTACTTC. Full variable domain (rest looked up from reference TRBV12-5 and TRBJ2-7): DARVTQTPRHKVTEMGQEVTMRCQPILGHNTVFWYRQTMMQGLELLAYFRNRAPLDDSGMPKDRFSAEMPDATLATLKIQPSEPRDSAVYFCASGLFMTSGEGGGEQYFGPGTRLTVT.

The chain links TRBV28 to TRBJ1-2; D is uncertain. The V end was cut by 6 bases, the J end by 5 bases, with 7 bases between. The CDR3 runs to 11 residues. Germline V gene sequence: CDR1 MDHEN, CDR2 SYDVKM. Here the CDR3 DNA reads TGTGCCAGCAGACCCGAGTATGGCTACACCTTC. This sequence encodes CASRPEYGYTF.

This clone was picked up one time. This chain joins TRBV28 and TRBJ1-5, with D possibly matching TRBD1 (6 bases). The V gene lost 5 bases and the J gene lost 1 base, with 9 bases spanning the gap. The CDR3 length is 14 residues. The germline CDR1 and CDR2 sequences are MDHEN and SYDVKM. CDR3 coding DNA: TGTGCCAGCAGTCGGACAGCCAGCAATCAGCCCCAGCATTTT. Residues: CASSRTASNQPQHF.

The chain employs TRBV5-1 and TRBJ2-3, with TRBD2 matching 9 bases. The length of the CDR3 is 15 residues. Germline CDR1 is SGHRS and CDR2 is YFSETQ. With V trimmed by 4 bases and J by 2 bases, 5 bases remained unmatched. The CDR3 nucleotides read TGCGCCAGCAGCCCGACTAGCGGTTACACAGATACGCAGTATTTT. It translates to CASSPTSGYTDTQYF.

The rearrangement joins TRBV5-1 to TRBJ2-1, with 8 nucleotides matching TRBD1. This CDR3 has 15 residues. V lost 1 base and J lost 1; bases outside the gene matches: 1. The germline V gene encodes CDR1 SGHRS and CDR2 YFSETQ. This CDR3 reads CASSLQGASYNEQFF. The CDR3 DNA reads as TGCGCCAGCAGCTTGCAGGGGGCATCCTACAATGAGCAGTTCTTC.

Remarks on this clone: The conserved phenylalanine or tryptophan normally closing the CDR3 is absent here, so this likely arose from a read error. Because the CDR3's place on the DNA is in doubt, the DNA is left out and the CDR3 is given as listed by TCRdb. V is TRBV28 and J is TRBJ2-7; the D segment call TRBD2 is taken from the table without a DNA check. The CDR3 region is 13 residues in length, termini included. The V gene's germline CDR1 is MDHEN and CDR2 SYDVKM. This CDR3 reads CASSAPGLADFSK.

This chain links TRBV29-1 with TRBJ1-1, with D hard to call. Trimming removed 6 bases from V and 5 bases from J, with 10 bases in between. The germline gives CDR1 SQVTM, CDR2 ANQGSEA. This CDR3 spans 11 amino acids. The CDR3 here is CSVGGETEAFF. CDR3 DNA sequence: TGCAGCGTGGGAGGAGAGACTGAAGCTTTCTTT. The whole variable domain, filled in from reference TRBV29-1 and TRBJ1-1, reads SAVISQKPSRDICQRGTSLTIQCQVDSQVTMMFWYRQQPGQSLTLIATANQGSEATYESGFVIDKFPISRPNLTFSTLTVSNMSPEDSSIYLCSVGGETEAFFGQGTRLTVV.

The rearrangement links TRBV3-1 (or the pseudogene TRBV3-2) to TRBJ2-7; TRBD2 is a possible D gene (5 bases). Looked up from germline, CDR1 is LGHDT and CDR2 is YNNKEL (reference sequence). V was cut by 2 bases and J by 6 bases, with 14 bases left in between. The CDR3 runs 14 residues. The CDR3 protein is CASSQPMRVAEQYF. CDR3 sequence (DNA): TGTGCCAGCAGCCAACCCATGCGGGTGGCCGAGCAGTACTTC.

The rearrangement joins TRBV30 to TRBJ2-1; a possible D gene is TRBD2 (5 bases). From germline, CDR1 is GTSNPN and CDR2 SVGIG (reference sequence). The V end was cut by 3 bases, the J end by 14 bases, with 14 bases between. This CDR3 is built from 11 residues. The CDR3 here is CAWREVGEEFF. The CDR3, as DNA: TGTGCCTGGAGAGAAGTGGGAGAAGAGTTCTTC.

The chain couples TRBV7-9 to TRBJ1-6, with TRBD1 identical over 7 bases. J was trimmed by 8 bases and V by 4 bases; bases with no gene match: 8. The germline gives CDR1 SEHNR, CDR2 FQNEAQ (reference sequence). The CDR3 sequence is 15 residues long. DNA of the CDR3: TGTGCCAGCAGCTCCAACCGGGACAGTCATTCACCCCTCCACTTT. Protein: CASSSNRDSHSPLHF.

The V call is TRBV28, the J call TRBJ1-3; 8 bases match TRBD1. Per the germline V gene, CDR1 is MDHEN and CDR2 is SYDVKM. The CDR3 is made up of 15 amino acids. The junction had 3 bases not matched to a gene; V was cut back by 2 bases and J by 3 bases. The CDR3 loop reads CASSLPTGVGNTIYF. The CDR3, as DNA: TGTGCCAGCAGTTTACCGACAGGGGTTGGAAACACCATATATTTT.